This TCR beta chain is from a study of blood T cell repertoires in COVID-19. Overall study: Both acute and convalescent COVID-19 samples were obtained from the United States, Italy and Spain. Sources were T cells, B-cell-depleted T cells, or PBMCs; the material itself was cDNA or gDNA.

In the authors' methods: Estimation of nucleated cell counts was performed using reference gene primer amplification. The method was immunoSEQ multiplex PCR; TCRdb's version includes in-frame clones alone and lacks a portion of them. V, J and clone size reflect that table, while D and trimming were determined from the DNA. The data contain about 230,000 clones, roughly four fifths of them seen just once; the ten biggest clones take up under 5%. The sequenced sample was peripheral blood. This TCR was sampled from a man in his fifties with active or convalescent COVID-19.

The CDR3 nucleotides read TGTGCCAGCTCGAGCCAGGGTGGCCAGCCCCAGCATTTT. Its protein is CASSSQGGQPQHF. The V call is TRBV6-4, the J call TRBJ1-5, with a tentative D call TRBD1 (5 bases). V was cut by 8 bases and J by 7 bases, with 15 bases left in between. Germline values: CDR1 MRHNA, CDR2 SNTAGT. CDR3 size: 13 residues.